One and the same sample provided the 2 T cell receptor beta chains below, sequenced in a study of T-cell reconstitution after alpha-beta-depleted transplantation in children listed by TCRdb under 2016. Receptors were amplified or captured by PCR. The listed sequencing device is Illumina HiSeq 2500. To normalize quantification of the TCRbeta repertoire, the TCR libraries were built with molecular barcoding that relied on unique molecular identifiers. TCRdb applied fastp at Q25 and MiXCR to the public reads, then kept only in-frame beta chains. Rows with one shared CDR3 protein collapse into an entry with the most common genes and DNA. The sample table records 640,000 or so distinct CDR3 sequences; 16% of these occur just once. The ten largest clones represent 0.9% to 1.2% of the sample. The sequenced sample was PBMCs from the stem cell graft donor, obtained from the stem cell graft. The receptors shown here come from a human donor who donated a stem cell graft to a child with acute myeloid leukemia.

This clonotype was observed at least ten times. The junction departs from germline at one end; a sequencing error may be responsible. The V and J genes are TRBV5-1 and TRBJ2-5, with 12 bases aligning to TRBD2. The germline CDR1 and CDR2 sequences are SGHRS and YFSETQ. CDR3 size: 16 residues. Here the CDR3 reads CASSPGLAGIQETQYF. DNA for the CDR3: TGTGCCAGCAGCCCAGGACTAGCGGGGATCCAAGAGACCCAGTACTTC. Based on the CDR3 plus reference TRBV5-1 and TRBJ2-5, the full variable domain is KAGVTQTPRYLIKTRGQQVTLSCSPISGHRSVSWYQQTPGQGLQFLFEYFSETQRNKGNFPGRFSGRQFSNSRSEMNVSTLELGDSALYLCASSPGLAGIQETQYFGPGTRLLVL.

There are a few counts of this clonotype. The chain employs TRBV7-9 and TRBJ1-5; D remains unclear. The CDR3 contains 12 residues. Germline V gene sequence: CDR1 SEHNR, CDR2 FQNEAQ (reference sequence). V lost 0 bases and J lost 9, with 6 bases in between. The CDR3 DNA reads as TGTGCCAGCAGCTTAGCAGGGAGGCCCCAGCATTTT. This encodes CASSLAGRPQHF.